This passage covers 3 T cell receptor beta chains from one sample sequenced in a study of T cell clones after liver transplantation. Profiling relied on immunoSEQ multiplex PCR, and the TCRdb table lists in-frame clones only, not all of them. The sample shows about 75,000 clones, 80% to 85% of them seen only once. This material consisted of CD4+ T cells from blood, taken about 50 months after liver transplant. The receptor source for this set is a human patient who received a liver transplant. Some T cells may be transferred from the graft donor.

The rearrangement links TRBV5-4 to TRBJ2-5, with 8 positions matching TRBD2. V shed 7 bases, J shed 4 bases, and the junction held 0 bases outside the gene matches. CDR1 and CDR2 (germline): SGHNT, YYREEE (reference sequence). The CDR3 is 11 residues long. CDR3 sequence: CASRGGETQYF. In nucleotides, the CDR3 is TGTGCCAGCCGGGGGGGAGAGACCCAGTACTTC.

The V call is TRBV9, the J call TRBJ2-3; 10 bases line up with TRBD2. Germline loops: CDR1 SGDLS, CDR2 YYNGEE. Trimming at V came to 0 bases and at J to 4 bases, leaving 5 bases not matched to a gene. The CDR3 length is 16 residues. This chain's CDR3 is CASSVALAGAPDTQYF. The DNA of the CDR3 is TGTGCCAGCAGCGTAGCTCTAGCGGGAGCCCCAGATACGCAGTATTTT.

J is TRBJ2-1 and V is TRBV11-2, with 7 bases lining up with TRBD2. CDR3 size: 14 residues. Looked up from germline, CDR1 is SGHAT and CDR2 is FQNNGV. V shed 2 bases and J 7 bases; nucleotides not matched to a gene: 5. The DNA of the CDR3 is TGTGCCAGCAGCTTAACGCGGGAGTGGAATGAGCAGTTCTTC. Its translation: CASSLTREWNEQFF.